These 10 T cell receptor beta chains were all obtained from the same sample, sequenced in a study of shared clonotypes between healthy human individuals. Naivety among CD8 cells was defined by CD45RO negativity and positive CCR7 selection, thereby excluding terminally differentiated effector memory CD45RA+ cells. The method was immunoSEQ multiplex PCR; TCRdb's version includes in-frame clones alone and lacks a portion of them. The repertoire holds about 2 million clones, with around 96% as singletons. Sequences were obtained from naive CD8+ T cells sorted from blood. These receptors were obtained from a man younger than 35 in good health.

The rearrangement joins TRBV2 to TRBJ2-3; 7 nucleotides align to TRBD2. The trim removed 1 base at V and 4 bases at J, leaving 5 bases unmatched. Germline values: CDR1 SNHLY, CDR2 FYNNEI. The CDR3 has 15 amino acids. CDR3 sequence reads: CASSEVKAGADTQYF. The CDR3 DNA sequence: TGTGCCAGCAGTGAAGTGAAGGCGGGGGCAGATACGCAGTATTTT.

The J gene is TRBJ2-3, the V gene TRBV28; D is ambiguous. The germline V gene has CDR1 MDHEN and CDR2 SYDVKM. The CDR3 is 15 amino acids. V lost 5 bases to trimming and J lost 2 bases, with 14 bases between them. CDR3 in DNA: TGTGCCAGCAGTCCTACCTCCTACCCCACAGATACGCAGTATTTT. Translating it yields CASSPTSYPTDTQYF.

V is TRBV13 and J is TRBJ2-7, with D possibly TRBD1 on 6 matching bases. The CDR3 consists of 14 residues. The V gene's germline CDR1 is PRHDT and CDR2 FYEKMQ (reference sequence). Trimming removed 3 bases from V and 0 bases from J, with 9 bases in between. The CDR3 reads CASSLRTVSYEQYF. The CDR3 nucleotides are TGTGCCAGCAGCTTGCGGACAGTCTCCTACGAGCAGTACTTC.

The chain recombines TRBV4-1 with TRBJ2-3; D is unresolved. This CDR3 contains 15 residues. Germline V gene data show CDR1 as MGHRA and CDR2 as YSYEKL. V lost 1 base and J 2 bases, leaving 10 bases between the germline ends. CDR3 residues: CASSQATPLTDTQYF. The CDR3 DNA reads as TGCGCCAGCAGCCAAGCTACCCCCCTCACAGATACGCAGTATTTT.

The chain carries TRBV29-1 and TRBJ2-7, with TRBD1 identical over 7 bases. V shed 4 bases, J shed 2 bases, and the junction held 8 bases outside the gene matches. The CDR3 runs 14 residues. Germline assignment: CDR1 SQVTM and CDR2 ANQGSEA. CDR3 loop: CSVVSVTGTYEQYF. CDR3 DNA sequence: TGCAGCGTTGTCTCCGTGACAGGGACCTACGAGCAGTACTTC.

This clone is a singleton in its sample. This chain connects TRBV5-5 to TRBJ1-2; TRBD1 might be the D (5 bases). From germline, CDR1 is SGHKS and CDR2 YYEKEE (reference sequence). The V end was cut by 5 bases, the J end by 4 bases, with 12 bases between. The CDR3 has 13 amino acids. In nucleotides, the CDR3 is TGTGCCAGCAGTCCGGACGGGGGCTATGGCTACACCTTC. Its protein product is CASSPDGGYGYTF.

The J gene is TRBJ2-1, the V gene TRBV6-1, with 15 bases that match TRBD2. The junction had 4 bases not matched to a gene; V was cut back by 1 base and J by 9 bases. The CDR3 has 16 residues. Germline V gene sequence: CDR1 MNHNS, CDR2 SASEGT. CDR3 DNA: TGTGCCAGCAGTGAAGGGACTAGCGGGGGGGCGGGTGAGCAGTTCTTC. Residues: CASSEGTSGGAGEQFF.

The chain carries TRBV27 and TRBJ2-7, with 8 bases that match TRBD1. The V gene's germline CDR1 is MNHEY and CDR2 SMNVEV (reference sequence). V was clipped by 5 bases and J by 4 bases; unmatched bases: 10. CDR3 length: 15 amino acids. The CDR3 reads CASSTAGQGAYEQYF. CDR3 nucleotide sequence: TGTGCCAGCAGTACCGCTGGGCAGGGGGCATACGAGCAGTACTTC.

As concerns this clone: Distinct nucleotide sequences in the sample also encode this CDR3. This chain links TRBV27 with TRBJ1-6; D may be TRBD1 (5 bases). Germline CDR1 reads MNHEY; CDR2 reads SMNVEV (reference sequence). The CDR3 sequence is 12 residues long. V dropped 8 bases and J dropped 9 bases, with 11 bases sitting between them. CDR3 amino acids: CASSVGGSPLHF. The CDR3 DNA is TGTGCCAGCTCCGTGGGGGGTTCACCCCTCCACTTT.

This chain connects TRBV27 to TRBJ2-7; 11 bases agree with TRBD2. Per germline, CDR1 MNHEY and CDR2 SMNVEV (reference sequence). The CDR3 contains 15 residues. Trimming removed 6 bases from V and 6 bases from J; junction bases left unmatched: 10. CDR3 sequence: CASRPGASGRREQYF. For the CDR3, the DNA is TGTGCCAGCAGACCGGGGGCTAGCGGGAGGCGCGAGCAGTACTTC.